At least ten counts were recorded for the clone carrying this TCR beta chain. What it binds is unknown. TCR beta CDR3 region amplification was performed from RNA transcripts. TCR CDR3 underwent first-round RT-PCR with the HTBI primer set. TCRdb recomputed calls from the multiplex PCR reads with MiXCR, one row per CDR3 protein. The sample lists about 520,000 distinct CDR3 sequences, approximately 25% occurring once. These data come from a study of T cells in Graves' hyperthyroidism and ophthalmopathy. Study-wide background: Upon initial diagnosis and before any treatment, peripheral blood was collected. Study conclusions and caveats: A 13 V-J signature model discriminated ophthalmopathy versus stable hyperthyroidism.

CDR1 is MNHEY, CDR2 SVGEGT, per germline. J was trimmed by 5 bases and V by 2 bases; bases with no gene match: 6. There are 14 residues in the CDR3. Individuals with ophthalmopathy presented a Clinical Activity Score of at least 3, a NOSPECS grade of at least 4 and a duration under 3 months. Isolation of PBMCs was performed on around 9.7 ml fresh peripheral blood. This chain connects TRBV6-2 or TRBV6-3 to TRBJ2-7; 7 nucleotides match TRBD1. The clonotype originates from a woman aged 25-40 years with Graves' ophthalmopathy. Sequenced material: blood. For the CDR3, the DNA is TGTGCCAGCAGTTACGCAGGGGGACGGCACGAGCAGTACTTC. It codes for CASSYAGGRHEQYF.